Below, 27 T cell receptor beta chains from the same sample are listed, as sequenced in a study of T cell repertoires in cytomegalovirus infection. These receptors' targets are unknown. Each CDR3 protein is one row after TCRdb ran MiXCR on the reads. In the table there are about 830,000 distinct CDR3 sequences, 30% to 35% of which are singletons. This sample comprised cultured CD8+ T cells from PBMCs, obtained from culture after CMV antigen stimulation. The source of these receptors is a human donor in good health (CMV status not recorded). Some clones in this sample may be carry-over from other donors' samples.

V usage is TRBV28 and J usage is TRBJ1-2; 7 positions match TRBD1. The junction had 5 bases not matched to a gene; V was cut back by 7 bases and J by 3 bases. This CDR3 comprises 13 residues. In germline, CDR1 is MDHEN, CDR2 SYDVKM. The CDR3 protein is CASNGQDYYGYTF. CDR3 DNA sequence: TGTGCCAGCAATGGACAGGACTACTATGGCTACACCTTC.

The CDR3 is CASSSGGWNEQFF. The CDR3 DNA is TGTGCCAGCAGCTCAGGGGGATGGAATGAGCAGTTCTTC. V and J are TRBV7-9 and TRBJ2-1, with TRBD1 matching over 7 bases. This CDR3 has 13 residues. Trimming took 4 bases from V and 7 from J; bases not matched to a gene: 4. The germline V gene encodes CDR1 SEHNR and CDR2 FQNEAQ (reference sequence).

The rearrangement links TRBV27 to TRBJ2-3; 8 bases line up with TRBD2. Germline CDR1 reads MNHEY; CDR2 reads SMNVEV (reference sequence). This CDR3 comprises 13 residues. V gave up 7 bases and J gave up 4 bases; unmatched junction bases: 4. The CDR3, as DNA: TGTGCCAGCACACGGGGGGGCGCAGATACGCAGTATTTT. Amino acid sequence: CASTRGGADTQYF.

This clonotype was observed at least ten times. This rearrangement joins TRBV7-8 to TRBJ2-6, with 7 bases identical to TRBD2. Germline V CDR1 and CDR2: SGHVS, FQNEAQ. V lost 7 bases and J lost 0; bases outside the gene matches: 9. This CDR3 spans 17 amino acids. Here the CDR3 DNA reads TGTGCCAGCATCACCCGGGACTACAGCTCTGGGGCCAACGTCCTGACTTTC. It specifies CASITRDYSSGANVLTF.

A few counts support this clonotype. The J gene is TRBJ1-6, the V gene TRBV7-8, with D hard to call. Germline V gene data show CDR1 as SGHVS and CDR2 as FQNEAQ. The length of the CDR3 is 17 residues. Trimming cost V 1 base and J 0 bases, with 10 bases left between them. The CDR3 sequence is CASSLDMSYSYNSPLHF. The CDR3 bases are TGTGCCAGCAGCTTAGACATGTCCTACTCCTATAATTCACCCCTCCACTTT. Variable domain in full (rest from reference TRBV7-8 and TRBJ1-6): GAGVSQSPRYKVAKRGQDVALRCDPISGHVSLFWYQQALGQGPEFLTYFQNEAQLDKSGLPSDRFFAERPEGSVSTLKIQRTQQEDSAVYLCASSLDMSYSYNSPLHFGNGTRLTVT.

V and J are TRBV27 and TRBJ2-7, with 10 nucleotides matching TRBD1. Germline trimming cut 5 bases from V and 3 bases from J; bases unmatched to any gene: 7. Germline CDR1 and CDR2: MNHEY and SMNVEV (reference sequence). This CDR3 contains 15 residues. CDR3 amino acids: CASSLRDRGIYEQYF. The DNA for the CDR3 is TGTGCCAGCAGTCTCCGGGACAGGGGAATCTACGAGCAGTACTTC.

The chain is built from TRBV12-3 or TRBV12-4 and TRBJ2-5, with 16 bases identical to TRBD2. Germline trimming cut 7 bases from V and 4 bases from J; bases unmatched to any gene: 12. This CDR3 has 18 amino acids. The CDR3 loop is CASTHSGLAGGLSETQYF. As DNA, the CDR3 is TGTGCCAGCACTCACTCGGGACTAGCGGGGGGGCTCTCAGAGACCCAGTACTTC.

V usage is TRBV27 and J usage is TRBJ1-1, with D unclear. The V end lost 5 bases, the J end lost 6 bases, and 16 bases lay between the germline ends. This CDR3 region has 14 residues. Germline V gene lookup returns CDR1 MNHEY and CDR2 SMNVEV (reference sequence). CDR3 sequence reads: CASSLDSPRAEAFF. DNA of the CDR3: TGTGCCAGCAGTCTTGATTCCCCGAGAGCTGAAGCTTTCTTT.

In this sample, this clonotype turned up a few times. The chain combines TRBV12-3 or TRBV12-4 with TRBJ1-3, with D hard to call. The CDR3 totals 11 residues. V lost 9 bases to trimming and J lost 0 bases, with 3 bases between them. The CDR3 loop is CASNSGNTIYF. The CDR3 region has the DNA TGTGCCAGTAACTCTGGAAACACCATATATTTT.

The genes are TRBV6-5 and TRBJ2-7; 7 nucleotides match TRBD1. The CDR3 runs to 15 residues. The germline CDR1 and CDR2 sequences are MNHEY and SVGAGI. V was pared by 5 bases and J by 7 bases, with 14 bases of the junction left unmatched. The CDR3 spells CASSKGTVDLREQYF. CDR3 in DNA: TGTGCCAGCAGTAAAGGGACAGTGGACCTACGAGAGCAGTACTTC.

V and J are TRBV7-9 and TRBJ2-4; tentative D call: TRBD1 (7 bases). Trimming stripped 4 bases from V and 1 base from J, with 14 bases between. CDR3 length equals 16 residues. Germline V gene data show CDR1 as SEHNR and CDR2 as FQNEAQ (reference sequence). The CDR3 loop is CASSSGGGEAKNIQYF. The CDR3 nucleotides read TGTGCCAGCAGCTCAGGAGGGGGCGAGGCCAAAAACATTCAGTACTTC. The entire variable domain, with the rest obtained from reference TRBV7-9 and TRBJ2-4, is as follows: DTGVSQNPRHKITKRGQNVTFRCDPISEHNRLYWYRQTLGQGPEFLTYFQNEAQLEKSRLLSDRFSAERPKGSFSTLEIQRTEQGDSAMYLCASSSGGGEAKNIQYFGAGTRLSVL.

A few counts support this clonotype. The chain's CDR3 is CSVSMGQLFF. In DNA, the CDR3 is TGCAGCGTCTCGATGGGACAGCTGTTTTTT. This rearrangement joins TRBV29-1 to TRBJ1-4; 7 bases align to TRBD1. This CDR3 region has 10 residues. Germline lookup yields CDR1 SQVTM and CDR2 ANQGSEA. The V and J ends lost 6 bases and 14 bases, in that order; junction bases with no gene match: 6.

The chain uses TRBV5-1 and TRBJ2-7; 7 bases match TRBD1. The ends lost 4 bases at V and 5 bases at J; junction bases unmatched: 6. Germline assignment: CDR1 SGHRS and CDR2 YFSETQ. The CDR3 contains 13 residues. The CDR3 nucleotides read TGCGCCAGCAGCATGACAGGGCTTGACGAGCAGTACGTC. It translates to CASSMTGLDEQYV.

This clonotype has at least ten counts. J is TRBJ1-2 and V is TRBV7-2; 9 nucleotides line up with TRBD1. The CDR3 consists of 17 residues. The V and J ends lost 5 bases and 0 bases, in that order; junction bases with no gene match: 10. Looked up from germline, CDR1 is SGHTA and CDR2 is FQGNSA. CDR3 residues: CASSPSGQGFANYGYTF. The CDR3 bases are TGTGCCAGCAGCCCTTCGGGACAGGGATTCGCTAACTATGGCTACACCTTC.

Ten or more counts support this clonotype. The V call is TRBV7-6, the J call TRBJ1-2, with a tentative D call TRBD1 (5 bases). V lost 5 bases, J lost 8 bases, and 15 bases lay in between. Germline CDR1 SGHVS, CDR2 FNYEAQ. This CDR3 contains 13 residues. CDR3 sequence: CASSGPRDAGYTF. Written as DNA, the CDR3 is TGTGCCAGCAGCGGCCCCAGGGACGCGGGCTACACCTTC.

The V and J genes are TRBV5-8 and TRBJ1-6; D is ambiguous. Between the trimmed V and J ends, which lost 5 bases and 7 bases, there was a span of 16 bases. The germline gives CDR1 SGHTS, CDR2 YDEGEE. This CDR3 is 15 amino acids long. CDR3 DNA sequence: TGTGCCAGCAGGGGATGGAGGGTAAAAAATTCACCCCTCCACTTT. It is translated as CASRGWRVKNSPLHF. Full variable domain (rest looked up from reference TRBV5-8 and TRBJ1-6): EAGVTQSPTHLIKTRGQQATLRCSPISGHTSVYWYQQALGLGLQFLLWYDEGEERNRGNFPPRFSGRQFPNYSSELNVNALELEDSALYLCASRGWRVKNSPLHFGNGTRLTVT.

Many counts were recorded for this clonotype. The chain links TRBV7-2 to TRBJ2-7; 7 bases agree with TRBD1. Trimming removed 4 bases from V and 2 bases from J; junction bases left unmatched: 5. This CDR3 spans 14 amino acids. Germline CDR1 reads SGHTA; CDR2 reads FQGNSA. CDR3 sequence reads: CASSSEDRTYEQYV. The CDR3 region has the DNA TGTGCCAGCAGCTCCGAGGACAGGACCTACGAGCAGTACGTC.

This clonotype turned up a few times. The chain carries TRBV7-9 and TRBJ2-7, with D tentatively TRBD1 (6 bases). The CDR3 runs 14 residues. The V and J ends lost 7 bases and 3 bases respectively, with 16 bases between them. The germline gives CDR1 SEHNR, CDR2 FQNEAQ (reference sequence). The CDR3 loop reads CASTTTGGFYEQYF. In nucleotides, the CDR3 is TGTGCCAGCACCACGACAGGCGGATTCTACGAGCAGTACTTC.

This clonotype came up a few times. The V call is TRBV27, the J call TRBJ2-7; the D is unclear. Per germline, CDR1 MNHEY and CDR2 SMNVEV (reference sequence). V lost 3 bases and J lost 3, with 9 bases in between. The CDR3 is 13 residues long. CDR3 bases: TGTGCCAGCAGTTTCCAGAATAACTACGAGCAGTACTTC. This sequence encodes CASSFQNNYEQYF.

This clonotype was observed a few times. The chain employs TRBV27 and TRBJ2-1; D gene uncertain. The V and J ends lost 5 bases and 4 bases respectively, with 21 bases between them. CDR1 and CDR2 (germline): MNHEY, SMNVEV (reference sequence). The CDR3 loop spans 17 amino acids. CDR3: CASSPLGVIAVYNEQFF. CDR3 nucleotides: TGTGCCAGCAGTCCCTTGGGCGTAATAGCAGTTTACAATGAGCAGTTCTTC.

This clonotype was seen only a few times. V usage is TRBV6-6 and J usage is TRBJ1-1; 9 nucleotides match TRBD1. The CDR3 covers 15 residues. Looked up from germline, CDR1 is MNHNY and CDR2 is SVGAGI (reference sequence). V trimming: 2 bases; J trimming: 1 base; junction bases outside the gene matches: 2. The CDR3 is CASSYRDRANTEAFF. The CDR3 DNA follows: TGTGCCAGCAGTTACCGGGACAGGGCGAACACTGAAGCTTTCTTT.

The rearrangement links TRBV19 to TRBJ1-5, with D perhaps matching TRBD1 (5 bases). Trimming took off 4 bases at V and 5 bases at J, with 15 bases between the two ends. CDR3 length: 15 residues. Germline loops: CDR1 LNHDA, CDR2 SQIVND (reference sequence). The CDR3 here is CASSKRGRSDQPQHF. Written as DNA, the CDR3 is TGTGCCAGTAGTAAGAGGGGAAGGTCCGATCAGCCCCAGCATTTT.

This chain uses TRBV7-6 with TRBJ2-3; D might be TRBD1 (5 bases). V lost 1 base, J lost 4 bases, and 18 bases lay in between. CDR3 size: 17 residues. Per the germline V gene, CDR1 is SGHVS and CDR2 is FNYEAQ. CDR3 bases: TGTGCCAGCAGCTTAGAGATCCAGGGTGGAATGGCAGATACGCAGTATTTT. Its protein product is CASSLEIQGGMADTQYF.

The chain joins TRBV2 to TRBJ2-1, with 8 positions matching TRBD1. Unmatched junction bases numbered 8, after V lost 3 bases and J lost 13 bases. The germline V gene has CDR1 SNHLY and CDR2 FYNNEI. This CDR3 is built from 13 residues. This CDR3 is CASSDLTGEGQFF. In nucleotides, the CDR3 is TGTGCCAGCAGTGACCTGACAGGGGAAGGACAGTTCTTC.

The J gene is TRBJ2-7, the V gene TRBV7-6, with D maybe TRBD1 (6 bases). This CDR3 spans 14 amino acids. Per germline, CDR1 SGHVS and CDR2 FNYEAQ. V was trimmed by 5 bases and J by 3 bases, leaving 14 bases between them. The chain's CDR3 is CASSQTGENYEQYF. The CDR3 DNA follows: TGTGCCAGCAGCCAGACAGGAGAAAACTACGAGCAGTACTTC.

The V call is TRBV15, the J call TRBJ2-1; 13 bases align to TRBD2. Losses at the gene ends were 4 bases for V and 9 bases for J; bases not matched to a gene: 6. This CDR3 is built from 15 residues. From germline, CDR1 is LNHNV and CDR2 YYDKDF (reference sequence). CDR3 nucleotides: TGTGCCACCAGCACTCCGGGACTAGCGGGGCTTGAGCAGTTCTTC. Encoded protein: CATSTPGLAGLEQFF. Using reference TRBV15 and TRBJ2-1 for the parts outside the CDR3, the full variable domain is DAMVIQNPRYQVTQFGKPVTLSCSQTLNHNVMYWYQQKSSQAPKLLFHYYDKDFNNEADTPDNFQSRRPNTSFCFLDIRSPGLGDTAMYLCATSTPGLAGLEQFFGPGTRLTVL.

To note about this clonotype: The junction shows a germline mismatch at one end, possibly a read error. V gene TRBV6-6 combines with J gene TRBJ2-5; 10 bases are shared with TRBD1. The CDR3 contains 17 residues. Germline V lookup: CDR1 MNHNY, CDR2 SVGAGI (reference sequence). The CDR3 spells CVSTHTDRGIFWETQYF. The CDR3 DNA is TGTGTCAGCACCCACACGGACAGGGGGATATTCTGGGAGACCCAGTACTTC.